The 9 T cell receptor beta chains presented below share a single source sample, sequenced in a study of blood T cell repertoires in COVID-19 (dated by TCRdb to 2019 to 2021). The protocol used for the library was the immunoSEQ multiplex PCR assay. Here the immuneACCESS table is served through TCRdb, limited to in-frame sequences with V and J called. Missing clones are a known gap in these copies; in checked studies unresolved V genes cover under half, and the rest lacks a known reason. This sample lists approximately 200,000 clones; approximately 84% were detected once. About 1.9% of the sample lies in the top ten. The sample comprised peripheral blood. Receptors originate from a man aged 35 to 55 with active or convalescent COVID-19.

This chain uses TRBV2 with TRBJ1-5; D is unclear. CDR1 is SNHLY, CDR2 FYNNEI, per germline. The CDR3 is 16 residues long. Trimming removed 4 bases from V and 2 bases from J, with 15 bases in between. CDR3: CASSGVGGGGNQPQHF. CDR3 sequence (DNA): TGTGCCAGCAGTGGGGTAGGCGGAGGTGGCAATCAGCCCCAGCATTTT.

With respect to this clone: One end of the junction fails to match germline, which may point to a read error. CDR3: CASSLVSRDPF. CDR3 DNA sequence: TGTGCCAGCAGCTTGGTTAGTCGGGATCCATTT. This sequence joins TRBV5-4 and TRBJ1-6; no reliable D call. CDR3 size: 11 residues. CDR1 and CDR2 from the germline V gene are SGHNT and YYREEE (reference sequence).

J is TRBJ1-1 and V is TRBV24-1; the D is unclear. The CDR3 has 16 residues. In germline, CDR1 is KGHDR, CDR2 SFDVKD. The germline V and J ends were trimmed by 3 bases and 4 bases, with 17 bases remaining between them. The CDR3, as DNA: TGTGCCACCAGTGATCCGTCTGATCCCCGGGGCACTGAAGCTTTCTTT. It encodes CATSDPSDPRGTEAFF.

CDR3 amino acids: CASSGRESYNEQFF. CDR3 sequence (DNA): TGTGCCAGCAGCGGTCGTGAGTCCTACAATGAGCAGTTCTTC. The chain recombines TRBV7-2 with TRBJ2-1, with unresolved D. The V gene lost 5 bases and the J gene lost 1 base, with 9 bases spanning the gap. The length of the CDR3 is 14 residues. In germline, CDR1 is SGHTA, CDR2 FQGNSA.

The rearrangement links TRBV27 to TRBJ2-7; TRBD1 aligns across 7 bases. The germline gives CDR1 MNHEY, CDR2 SMNVEV (reference sequence). Trimming cost V 6 bases and J 0 bases; bases outside gene matches: 8. The CDR3 runs to 15 residues. The CDR3 DNA reads as TGTGCCAGCAGGTTAACAGGGGCGAGCTCCTACGAGCAGTACTTC. The encoded protein is CASRLTGASSYEQYF.

In this sample, this clone turned up a few times. The V call is TRBV2, the J call TRBJ1-2; D gene unclear. This CDR3 is 13 amino acids long. V was clipped by 0 bases and J by 7 bases, with 9 bases between them. Germline assignment: CDR1 SNHLY and CDR2 FYNNEI. DNA for the CDR3: TGTGCCAGCAGTGAAGCCAACCCGAGTGGCTACACCTTC. The encoded protein is CASSEANPSGYTF. Looking up the rest from reference TRBV2 and TRBJ1-2 gives the full variable domain: EPEVTQTPSHQVTQMGQEVILRCVPISNHLYFYWYRQILGQKVEFLVSFYNNEISEKSEIFDDQFSVERPDGSNFTLKIRSTKLEDSAMYFCASSEANPSGYTFGSGTRLTVV.

This rearrangement joins TRBV6-5 to TRBJ1-1; D is perhaps TRBD1 (5 bases). Germline loops: CDR1 MNHEY, CDR2 SVGAGI. V lost 6 bases and J lost 3, with 11 bases in between. This CDR3 is 13 amino acids long. CDR3 nucleotides: TGTGCCAGCAGATATTTAGGGGACACTGAAGCTTTCTTT. Translated, it gives CASRYLGDTEAFF.

This rearrangement joins TRBV6-5 to TRBJ1-2, with D perhaps TRBD1 (5 bases). V was clipped by 7 bases and J by 8 bases, with 23 bases between them. This CDR3 is built from 15 residues. CDR1 and CDR2 from the germline V gene are MNHEY and SVGAGI. This CDR3 is CASTTAITGSEGYTF. CDR3 coding DNA: TGTGCCAGCACCACTGCAATCACAGGTAGTGAGGGCTACACCTTC.

The chain links TRBV19 to TRBJ2-4; a possible D gene is TRBD2 (5 bases). Deletions cut 3 bases from V and 8 bases from J, with 14 bases between. CDR1 and CDR2 (germline): LNHDA, SQIVND (reference sequence). There are 14 residues in the CDR3. CDR3 DNA: TGTGCCAGTAGTATCTCTCCTAGCTGGGACATTCAGTACTTC. It yields the protein CASSISPSWDIQYF.